These 3 T cell receptor beta chains share one sample of origin, sequenced in a study of cytotoxic CD8 clonotypes in ibrutinib-treated CLL. Clones were sequenced by immunoSEQ multiplex PCR, and TCRdb holds only the in-frame ones, with some missing. Here the sample spans 20,000 to 25,000 clones, over 65% being singletons. Sequences were derived from PBMCs, sampled before ibrutinib treatment. The receptors were gathered from a human donor with chronic lymphocytic leukemia.

This rearrangement joins TRBV7-6 to TRBJ2-5; D gene unclear. In germline, CDR1 is SGHVS, CDR2 FNYEAQ. The germline V and J ends were trimmed by 0 bases and 4 bases, with 9 bases remaining between them. The CDR3 spans 14 residues. CDR3 in DNA: TGTGCCAGCAGCTTAGCTGCCAGTTTAGAGACCCAGTACTTC. Amino acids: CASSLAASLETQYF.

In this sample, this clone turned up once. Written as DNA, the CDR3 is TGTGCCAGCAGCGTAGCTTGGGGACAGGGAGGGGGCTACACCTTC. Encoded protein: CASSVAWGQGGGYTF. The rearrangement uses TRBV9 and TRBJ1-2, with 9 bases lining up with TRBD1. Losses at the gene ends were 0 bases for V and 8 bases for J; bases not matched to a gene: 8. The CDR3 length is 15 residues. Per the germline V gene, CDR1 is SGDLS and CDR2 is YYNGEE.

The chain carries TRBV7-9 and TRBJ2-7; D unclear. The germline CDR1 and CDR2 sequences are SEHNR and FQNEAQ (reference sequence). CDR3 size: 14 residues. The V end lost 5 bases, the J end lost 0 bases, and 11 bases lay between the germline ends. CDR3 bases: TGTGCCAGCAGCCCGCCGGGCCCCTCCTACGAGCAGTACTTC. This translates into CASSPPGPSYEQYF. Full variable domain (remainder filled in from reference TRBV7-9 and TRBJ2-7): DTGVSQNPRHKITKRGQNVTFRCDPISEHNRLYWYRQTLGQGPEFLTYFQNEAQLEKSRLLSDRFSAERPKGSFSTLEIQRTEQGDSAMYLCASSPPGPSYEQYFGPGTRLTVT.